This TCR beta chain is from a study of T-cell memory formation after mild COVID-19. The CDR3 has 15 residues. V dropped 8 bases and J dropped 4; count of bases not matched to a gene: 10. This clonotype was recorded a few times. Its cognate antigen is unknown. Study-wide results and caveats: Whereas later expanders leaned CD4+, clones contracting day 15 to 85 showed a balanced CD4/CD8 makeup. Researchers could not confirm that second-wave clones peaking on day 37 targeted SARS-CoV-2.

After 5'RACE with constant-segment primers, TCR alpha and TCR beta cDNA libraries carrying sample barcodes and UMIs were obtained. From the 5' RACE reads, TCRdb called clonotypes with MiXCR, one entry per CDR3 protein. There are over 350,000 distinct CDR3 sequences in the sample; approximately 24% occur only once, and roughly 9.7% lies in the top ten. Sequenced sample: PBMCs or a T cell subset sorted from them (not recorded which). The chain couples TRBV12-3 or TRBV12-4 to TRBJ2-1; 8 positions match TRBD2. The clonotype originates from an adult woman who had mild COVID-19 (a few samples of this study predate the infection). Cell type and time point are not known. As DNA, the CDR3 is TGTGCCAGCTCTCGCGCGGGACTAGGATACAATGAGCAGTTCTTC. Protein sequence: CASSRAGLGYNEQFF.